This T cell receptor (beta chain) was profiled in a study of cytomegalovirus exposure and HLA in healthy donors (dated by TCRdb to 2016 to 2017). Notes on the research overall: According to an earlier analysis of 587 of the donors, about 179 million T cells yielded over 90 million unique TCR beta sequences and approximately 300 Gb of sequence data. An early release that covered 640 HLA-typed donors contained about 290 gigabases of sequencing data and tens of millions of unique TCR sequences. Of the roughly 410 genotyped donors, roughly 80% were placed in the genetic ancestry cluster associated with self-reported Caucasian donors. The study was designed to test whether signatures of past pathogen exposure could be identified by cataloging public T cell receptors. The study profiled the T cell repertoires of around 700 subjects by immunosequencing and related them to cytomegalovirus serostatus. A separate validation cohort of roughly 130 different subjects was used in addition to the 666-subject first cohort. To predict cytomegalovirus infection status, the study brought together high-throughput TCR immunosequencing, statistical association of individual TCRs with disease status, and machine learning. In a later analysis, previously published TCR beta repertoires from more than 500 donors were re-analyzed and high-resolution HLA genotyping was added so that TCR occurrence patterns could be studied. Rather than drawing on any new phenotypic data, the later analysis identified candidate immune exposures from TCR beta sequences and the way those sequences occurred across donors. In an earlier analysis of a few hundred of the donors, high-throughput TCR beta sequencing was used to judge whether each TCR beta V gene segment behaved as functional or pseudogenic. Donor age, sex, ethnicity and CMV serostatus were collected together with the repertoire data. Genome-wide SNP genotypes for about three fifths of the 666 donors were used in a later genetic analysis, which treated that subset as a discovery cohort. Every discovery cohort repertoire had been produced on one sequencing platform. HLA typing covered class I and class II loci at four-digit resolution. Typing coverage differed by locus: A, B, C, DRB1 and DQB1 were typed in roughly 620-630 donors, DQA1 in 522, DPA1 in 600 to 610, and DPB1 in just under 490. Because of strong linkage in the cohort, 5 or 6 DR-DQ haplotypes were treated as single units for association and clustering. Among around 400 genotyped donors of the cohort, an average of 235,054 unique TCR beta nucleotide sequences were sequenced per donor, roughly 20% of them non-productive.

Library construction relied on the immunoSEQ multiplex PCR assay. For the multiplex PCR, a mixture combining 60 forward primers for TCR Vbeta segments and 13 reverse primers for TCR Jbeta segments was used. Amplification of the CDR3 region of rearranged TCR beta genes was performed with a multiplex PCR assay on genomic DNA. Amplified TCR beta libraries were sequenced as 87-base-pair reads on the Illumina HiSeq System. The authors processed their data as follows. In a later analysis, tens of millions of unique TCR beta chains were counted across the 650 to 750 repertoires, and approximately 11 million of these chains were shared by at least two donors. Raw reads were error-corrected and collapsed into unique sequences by a nearest-neighbor algorithm in which closely related sequences were merged to remove PCR and sequencing errors. To assign V, D and J gene segments, CDR3 sequences were aligned to IMGT reference sequences. Each retained sequence needed at least a six-nucleotide match to both a V gene segment and a J gene segment. A rearrangement counted as productive if the CDR3 had no stop codons and remained in frame with V and J, and every other rearrangement counted as non-productive. Following IMGT convention, CDR3 was defined as the stretch from the second conserved V-encoded cysteine to the conserved J-encoded phenylalanine. In an earlier analysis of roughly 610 of the donors, sequences lacking an unambiguous match to a single V gene segment were excluded. An earlier analysis of 500 to 600 of the donors classified V segments as functional when productive rearrangements were above 56.7% and as segregating when the standard deviation between donors was above 5%. A statistical classification framework was built to diagnose cytomegalovirus status from the catalog of TCR beta chain sequences. V and J gene assignment, in a later analysis, came from comparing TCR nucleotide sequences with IMGT/GENE-DB human TR gene sequences. The TCRdist pipeline was used in a later analysis to assign CDR3 sequences and most-parsimonious VDJ recombination scenarios. A later analysis defined each TCR beta chain by its CDR3 amino acid sequence plus V-gene family, and excluded reads lacking a unique V-gene family. In a later analysis, approximately 640 highly shared, low-generation-probability nucleotide sequences were removed to address suspected cross-contamination and a sequencing artifact. A later analysis calculated a clonal expansion index for each public chain from normalized within-repertoire ranks of inferred template counts. In a later analysis, generation probabilities were computed with a VDJ recombination model fitted to out-of-frame rearrangements, and the resulting probabilities were checked against IGoR. A later analysis scored TCR-TCR, TCR-HLA and TCR-CMV co-occurrence with hypergeometric tests, applying a repertoire-size bias correction to TCR pairs. To estimate false discovery rates, a later analysis permuted the HLA or CMV assignments 20 times. A later analysis grouped co-occurring TCRs with DBSCAN, adding TCRdist sequence similarity when clustering within HLA-allele-positive subsets. For co-occurrence clustering, repertoires with fewer than 30,000 or more than 120,000 public chains were excluded, along with roughly 5 repertoires with anomalous nucleotide sharing. Sourced from immuneACCESS, this table was stored by TCRdb with only in-frame sequences that have V and J called. A share of the clones is absent; for the studies checked, an unresolved V gene accounts for under half, and the remainder has no known explanation. That table gives V, J and clone size, and the DNA gave D and trimming. The sample profile shows 150,000 to 200,000 clones; about 80% of them were found once. The ten top clones hold about 1.9% of the sample.

The cohort was made up of about 610 healthy bone marrow donors. Cohort members were all nominally healthy when sampled, although unrecorded immune exposures were likely present. The donor tested CMV seropositive and was one of the 289 seropositive cohort members. A peripheral blood sample was collected from each donor, and TCR beta sequencing was performed on peripheral blood mononuclear cells. The Qiagen DNeasy Blood Extraction Kit was used to extract genomic DNA from the blood cell samples. The paper's findings and limits, for the study overall: The study listed around 160 TCR beta chains as associated with cytomegalovirus. HLA typing was unavailable for some donors at each locus, so association tests used only the typed subset. Compared with equally common non-associated chains, HLA-associated TCR beta chains in a later analysis were more clonally expanded and had lower generation probabilities. The cohort was sequenced for TCR beta chains only, and without alpha or paired-chain data the features that could be detected were limited. Linkage disequilibrium might explain the correlated functional status among segregating V segments, but an unknown experimental factor could not be ruled out. Immune exposure information for the cohort was limited to CMV serostatus. Several of the top co-occurrence clusters appeared to be linked to parvovirus B19, influenza, CMV and Epstein-Barr virus, according to a later analysis. The authors suggested that the approach could potentially be generalized to other disease states and immunological phenotypes. Three of the identified cytomegalovirus-associated TCR beta chains were confirmed in vitro to be specific for cytomegalovirus antigens. Most CMV-associated TCR beta chains appeared to be HLA-restricted in a later analysis, and the HLA associations seemed to be driven largely by CMV exposure. Presence/absence analyses assumed roughly uniform sequencing depth across donors, an assumption that may not hold. V-gene and J-gene trimming of TCR beta chains was associated with a missense DCLRE1C variant in a later genetic analysis, and the association was replicated in an independent cohort. When HLA alleles, especially DR and DQ, strongly co-occurred, attributing TCR associations to individual alleles was difficult. A later analysis associated about 18,000 TCR beta sequences with specific HLA alleles at a false discovery rate of 0.05. A later genetic analysis reported fewer N-insertions in productive TCRs among donors in an Asian-associated ancestry cluster than the approximately 700-donor mean. Most TCR sequences were observed very rarely across donors, whereas some public TCRs were present in many individuals. In a later analysis, TCR association rates were found to vary across HLA loci, with the most associated TCRs seen for DRB1 alleles and the fewest for HLA-C alleles. A further reported finding was that TCR beta sequences accurately predicted the HLA-A and HLA-B alleles for most subjects in the first cohort. Around 16 rarely observed V segments, including chromosome 9 orphons, were excluded from the earlier analysis of several hundred of the donors because counts were too low. The 87-base-pair reads could not distinguish some IMGT-functional V segments, including TRBV6-2 and TRBV6-3, so those segments were excluded. The classifier was reported to diagnose cytomegalovirus status with high specificity and sensitivity in both the original cohort and the validation cohort. In an earlier analysis of approximately 600 of the donors, most TCR beta V segments were observed in productive rearrangements about 87% or about 30% of the time, broadly matching IMGT annotations. A group of highly shared sequence variants was considered likely to be a technical artifact of the sequencing pipeline.

The CDR3 spans 14 residues, from the cysteine through the phenylalanine. Just the 42-base CDR3 DNA is kept, in frame starting at base 1. The germline V gene encodes CDR1 MDHEN and CDR2 SYDVKM. At the junction V is shortened by 7 bases and J by 5 bases; bases outside the gene matches: 8. As for this clone: Its recognized antigen is unknown. Base qualities are not provided; no much larger clone lies one nucleotide away.

In this chain, TRBV28 is recombined with TRBJ1-5, with 7 junctional bases fitting TRBD1. The receptor was isolated from a woman in her thirties in good health and CMV-seropositive. The sequencing sample was made of PBMCs. Here the CDR3 is given as CASTLGQDYQPQHF. The sequenced DNA is TGTGCCAGCACCCTCGGACAGGATTATCAGCCCCAGCATTTT.